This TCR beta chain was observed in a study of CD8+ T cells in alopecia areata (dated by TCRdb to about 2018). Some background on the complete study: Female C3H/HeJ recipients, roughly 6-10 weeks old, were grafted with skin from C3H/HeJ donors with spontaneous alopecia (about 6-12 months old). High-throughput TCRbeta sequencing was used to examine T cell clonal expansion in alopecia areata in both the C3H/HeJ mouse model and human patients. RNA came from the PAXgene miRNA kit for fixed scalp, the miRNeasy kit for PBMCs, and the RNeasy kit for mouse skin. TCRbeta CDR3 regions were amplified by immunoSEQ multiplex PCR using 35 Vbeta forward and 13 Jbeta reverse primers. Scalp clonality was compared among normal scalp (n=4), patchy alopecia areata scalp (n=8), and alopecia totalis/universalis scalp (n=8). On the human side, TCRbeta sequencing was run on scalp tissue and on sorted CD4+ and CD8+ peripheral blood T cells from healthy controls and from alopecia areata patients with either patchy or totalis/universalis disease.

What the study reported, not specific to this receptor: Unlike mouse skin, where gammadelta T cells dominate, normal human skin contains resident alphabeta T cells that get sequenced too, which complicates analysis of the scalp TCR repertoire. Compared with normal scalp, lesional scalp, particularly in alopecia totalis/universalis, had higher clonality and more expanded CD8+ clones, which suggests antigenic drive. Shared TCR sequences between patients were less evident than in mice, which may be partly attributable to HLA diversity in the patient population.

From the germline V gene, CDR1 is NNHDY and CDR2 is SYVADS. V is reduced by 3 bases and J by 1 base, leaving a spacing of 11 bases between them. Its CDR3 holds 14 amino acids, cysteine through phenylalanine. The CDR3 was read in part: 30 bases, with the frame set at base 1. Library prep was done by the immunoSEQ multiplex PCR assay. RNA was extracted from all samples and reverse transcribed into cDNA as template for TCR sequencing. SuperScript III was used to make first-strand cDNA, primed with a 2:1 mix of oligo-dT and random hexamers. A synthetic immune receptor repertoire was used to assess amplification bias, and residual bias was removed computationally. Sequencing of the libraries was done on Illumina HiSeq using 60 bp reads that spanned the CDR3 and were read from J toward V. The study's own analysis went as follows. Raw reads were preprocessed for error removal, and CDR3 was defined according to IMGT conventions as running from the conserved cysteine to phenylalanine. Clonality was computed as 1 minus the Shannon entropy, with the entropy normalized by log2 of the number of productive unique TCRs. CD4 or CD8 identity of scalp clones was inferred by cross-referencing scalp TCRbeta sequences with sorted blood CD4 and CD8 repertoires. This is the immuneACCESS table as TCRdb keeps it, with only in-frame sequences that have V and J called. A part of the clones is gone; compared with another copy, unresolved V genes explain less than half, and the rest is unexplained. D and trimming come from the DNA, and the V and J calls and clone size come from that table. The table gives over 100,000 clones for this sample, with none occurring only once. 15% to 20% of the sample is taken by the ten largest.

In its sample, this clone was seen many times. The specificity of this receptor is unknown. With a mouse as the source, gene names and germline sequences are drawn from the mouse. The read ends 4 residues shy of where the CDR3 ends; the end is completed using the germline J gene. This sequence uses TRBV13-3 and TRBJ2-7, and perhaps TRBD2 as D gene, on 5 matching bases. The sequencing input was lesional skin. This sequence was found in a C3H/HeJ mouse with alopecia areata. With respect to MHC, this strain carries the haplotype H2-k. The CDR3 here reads CASSGELDSYEQYF. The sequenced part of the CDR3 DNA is TGTGCCAGCAGTGGAGAACTGGATTCCTAT.